This TCR beta chain originates from a study of Graves' ophthalmopathy and Graves' hyperthyroidism. The CDR3 spans 15 residues. CDR1 is SEHNR, CDR2 FQNEAQ, per germline (reference sequence). V was trimmed by 1 base and J by 3 bases, leaving 10 bases between them. Amplification of TCR beta CDR3 regions used RNA transcripts. The workflow started with a first-round RT-PCR run with HTBI primers and then moved on to a second-round multiplex PCR. TCRdb itself ran the multiplex PCR reads through MiXCR, one entry per CDR3 protein. This table has 580,000 or so distinct CDR3 sequences, 35% to 45% appearing once.

Sequenced sample: peripheral blood or thyroid tissue (not recorded which). The V and J genes are TRBV7-9 and TRBJ1-5; no definite D call. This sequence was found in an adult man with Graves' hyperthyroidism. This CDR3 is CASSLEAGNNQPQHF. CDR3 bases: TGTGCCAGCAGCTTAGAGGCAGGAAACAATCAGCCCCAGCATTTT.